This T cell receptor beta chain emerged from a study of CD8+ T cells in alopecia areata. Isolated RNA was reverse transcribed into cDNA used as the sequencing template. Some clones are missing from TCRdb's copy, which holds only in-frame ones; the method was immunoSEQ multiplex PCR. In the table there are 150,000 to 200,000 clones, just under 65% of which are singletons. As for treatment: oral pan-JAK inhibitor, 5-10 mg twice daily. This clone showed up many times. This receptor was taken from a human donor with alopecia areata. The source was CD4+ T cells sorted from blood, collected at roughly week 49, from a patient treated with tofacitinib.

Here the CDR3 reads CASSEGDSLSTFYGYTF. The CDR3 DNA reads as TGTGCCAGCAGTGAAGGGGACAGTTTAAGTACGTTCTATGGCTACACCTTC. This sequence joins TRBV6-1 and TRBJ1-2; TRBD1 matches 7 bases. V shed 1 base and J 4 bases; nucleotides not matched to a gene: 12. The germline gives CDR1 MNHNS, CDR2 SASEGT. The CDR3 runs 17 residues.